What follows are 28 T cell receptor beta chains derived from one specimen sequenced in a study of T cell responses to AZD1222 COVID-19 vaccine. Sequencing was performed with immunoSEQ multiplex PCR; in TCRdb, only in-frame clones are kept and a portion is missing. The data hold approximately 70,000 clones, with approximately 80% observed a single time. Sample: peripheral blood, taken on day 0 of AZD1222 vaccination. The source is an adult in good health.

The chain links TRBV10-3 to TRBJ2-5, with D possibly matching TRBD2 (5 bases). This CDR3 contains 14 residues. Per germline, CDR1 ENHRY and CDR2 SYGVKD. The V gene lost 3 bases and the J gene lost 5 bases, with 13 bases spanning the gap. CDR3 DNA sequence: TGTGCCATCAGTGACTCGGGCCGCGGGGAGACCCAGTACTTC. This gives the protein CAISDSGRGETQYF.

V usage is TRBV5-1 and J usage is TRBJ1-2; D ambiguous. CDR1 and CDR2 from the germline V gene are SGHRS and YFSETQ. The V gene lost 1 base and the J gene lost 0 bases, with 7 bases spanning the gap. The CDR3 runs to 14 residues. This chain's CDR3 is CASSLTVSNYGYTF. CDR3 nucleotides: TGCGCCAGCAGCTTGACAGTTTCTAACTATGGCTACACCTTC. The whole variable domain, filled in from reference TRBV5-1 and TRBJ1-2, reads KAGVTQTPRYLIKTRGQQVTLSCSPISGHRSVSWYQQTPGQGLQFLFEYFSETQRNKGNFPGRFSGRQFSNSRSEMNVSTLELGDSALYLCASSLTVSNYGYTFGSGTRLTVV.

This clone was seen a single time. The chain combines TRBV7-6 with TRBJ1-6, with D possibly matching TRBD1 (6 bases). Germline CDR1 is SGHVS and CDR2 is FNYEAQ. The CDR3 consists of 15 residues. The V and J ends lost 5 bases and 7 bases respectively, with 15 bases between them. The chain's CDR3 is CASSPGGGLNSPLHF. The DNA of the CDR3 is TGTGCCAGCAGCCCCGGTGGGGGCTTAAATTCACCCCTCCACTTT.

The rearrangement uses TRBV27 and TRBJ2-6, with 9 bases lining up with TRBD1. The length of the CDR3 is 18 residues. The germline V gene encodes CDR1 MNHEY and CDR2 SMNVEV (reference sequence). Trimming took 5 bases from V and 2 from J; bases not matched to a gene: 10. The DNA of the CDR3 is TGTGCCAGCAGTCTAAGGACAGGGGACCTGACTGGGGCCAACGTCCTGACTTTC. This encodes CASSLRTGDLTGANVLTF.

The chain combines TRBV12-5 with TRBJ2-3; unclear D gene. This CDR3 is 14 amino acids long. V gave up 3 bases and J gave up 5 bases, with 12 bases separating them. Germline loops: CDR1 LGHNT, CDR2 FRNRAP. The CDR3 protein is CASGLGRLGDTQYF. CDR3 nucleotides: TGTGCTAGTGGTTTAGGGCGGCTGGGAGATACGCAGTATTTT.

The chain joins TRBV9 to TRBJ1-6; TRBD1 is a possible D gene (5 bases). This CDR3 spans 14 amino acids. CDR1 and CDR2 (germline): SGDLS, YYNGEE. The ends were cut back, 7 bases at V and 6 bases at J, with 14 bases in the middle. CDR3 residues: CASSGSGTNSPLHF. The CDR3 DNA sequence: TGTGCCAGCTCAGGCTCGGGGACTAATTCACCCCTCCACTTT.

The chain uses TRBV6-1 and TRBJ2-5; TRBD1 might be the D (6 bases). Germline-derived CDR1 and CDR2 are MNHNS and SASEGT. This CDR3 region has 15 residues. V lost 1 base, J lost 9 bases, and 18 bases lay in between. The CDR3 bases are TGTGCCAGCAGTGAAGAGGGGACATATGTCACGGCCCAGTACTTC. Its protein product is CASSEEGTYVTAQYF.

V gene TRBV7-8 combines with J gene TRBJ2-1; D remains ambiguous. The CDR3 runs 12 residues. CDR1 is SGHVS, CDR2 FQNEAQ, per germline. V was shortened by 5 bases and J by 5 bases, with 7 bases between the two germline ends. CDR3 bases: TGTGCCAGCAGCCAAAGCAACAATGAGCAGTTCTTC. As protein: CASSQSNNEQFF.

The genes are TRBV11-2 and TRBJ1-2; 10 positions agree with TRBD1. This CDR3 comprises 15 residues. Germline V CDR1 and CDR2: SGHAT, FQNNGV. V lost 6 bases and J lost 5; bases outside the gene matches: 9. CDR3 protein: CASSRAGTGAYGYTF. The DNA of the CDR3 is TGTGCCAGCAGTCGGGCCGGGACAGGGGCTTATGGCTACACCTTC.

CDR3 residues: CASSRDRGQQPQHF. Written as DNA, the CDR3 is TGTGCCAGCTCACGAGACAGGGGGCAGCAGCCCCAGCATTTT. This chain uses TRBV18 with TRBJ1-5, with TRBD1 matching 10 bases. V trimming: 4 bases; J trimming: 7 bases; junction bases outside the gene matches: 4. Germline loops: CDR1 KGHSH, CDR2 LQKENI. The CDR3 spans 14 residues.

The chain combines TRBV19 with TRBJ2-7; 10 bases map to TRBD1. This CDR3 has 15 amino acids. From germline, CDR1 is LNHDA and CDR2 SQIVND (reference sequence). The junction had 8 bases not matched to a gene; V was cut back by 5 bases and J by 4 bases. CDR3 in DNA: TGTGCCAGTAGTCCCGGGACAGGGGAAGGGTACGAGCAGTACTTC. This encodes CASSPGTGEGYEQYF.

The V gene is TRBV18, the J gene TRBJ1-5, with D perhaps matching TRBD1 (5 bases). Trimming took off 2 bases at V and 4 bases at J, with 12 bases between the two ends. CDR1 and CDR2 (germline): KGHSH, LQKENI. The CDR3 runs 15 residues. The CDR3 protein is CASSPKGNRNQPQHF. The CDR3 region has the DNA TGTGCCAGCTCACCAAAAGGGAACAGGAATCAGCCCCAGCATTTT. Combining the CDR3 with reference TRBV18 and TRBJ1-5 gives the whole variable domain NAGVMQNPRHLVRRRGQEARLRCSPMKGHSHVYWYRQLPEEGLKFMVYLQKENIIDESGMPKERFSAEFPKEGPSILRIQQVVRGDSAAYFCASSPKGNRNQPQHFGDGTRLSIL.

The chain joins TRBV7-9 to TRBJ1-1; TRBD1 matches at 7 bases. Germline values: CDR1 SEHNR, CDR2 FQNEAQ (reference sequence). The CDR3 has 15 amino acids. J gave up 4 bases and V 0 bases, and 5 bases lay outside the gene matches. The CDR3 nucleotides are TGTGCCAGCAGCTTAGCGACAGGGTTGAGCACTGAAGCTTTCTTT. It specifies CASSLATGLSTEAFF.

This chain joins TRBV19 and TRBJ1-2, with D hard to call. Germline V gene lookup returns CDR1 LNHDA and CDR2 SQIVND (reference sequence). The CDR3 contains 16 residues. Deletions cut 1 base from V and 5 bases from J, with 17 bases between. The DNA for the CDR3 is TGTGCCAGTAGTATAGCTGATCCTCGGATTGAGTATGGCTACACCTTC. Translated, it gives CASSIADPRIEYGYTF.

The rearrangement joins TRBV18 to TRBJ1-2; TRBD1 matches at 9 bases. This CDR3 is 15 amino acids long. CDR1 and CDR2 from the germline V gene are KGHSH and LQKENI. V trimming: 6 bases; J trimming: 2 bases; junction bases outside the gene matches: 7. The CDR3 nucleotides read TGTGCCAGCTCCCCGGGACAGGGAGAAAACTATGGCTACACCTTC. It translates to CASSPGQGENYGYTF.

The chain combines TRBV27 with TRBJ2-7; D is uncertain. Trimming shortened V by 2 bases and J by 2 bases, and 7 bases separated the two germline ends. From germline, CDR1 is MNHEY and CDR2 SMNVEV (reference sequence). The CDR3 is 13 amino acids. DNA for the CDR3: TGTGCCAGCAGTTTACAGGAAACCTACGAGCAGTACTTC. Protein product: CASSLQETYEQYF.

This clone was counted a single time. CDR3 DNA: TGTGCCACCAGTGATTTAGGAAGGAGCTATGGCTACACCTTC. Translation gives CATSDLGRSYGYTF. V is TRBV24-1 and J is TRBJ1-2; D is unclear. The CDR3 loop spans 14 amino acids. CDR1 and CDR2 from the germline V gene are KGHDR and SFDVKD. The V and J ends lost 1 base and 4 bases respectively, with 9 bases between them.

This chain connects TRBV13 to TRBJ1-4; 9 bases align to TRBD1. CDR3 length equals 15 residues. V trimming: 5 bases; J trimming: 5 bases; junction bases outside the gene matches: 6. CDR1 is PRHDT, CDR2 FYEKMQ, per germline (reference sequence). CDR3 in amino acids: CASSHWGQGNEKLFF. DNA of the CDR3: TGTGCCAGCAGCCATTGGGGACAGGGAAATGAAAAACTGTTTTTT.

V gene TRBV9 combines with J gene TRBJ2-3, with no clear D. This CDR3 region has 14 residues. With 0 bases removed from V and 4 bases from J, the gap between germline ends came to 9 bases. Germline CDR1 and CDR2: SGDLS and YYNGEE. For the CDR3, the DNA is TGTGCCAGCAGCGTAGGGGGTAGCCCAGATACGCAGTATTTT. Translated: CASSVGGSPDTQYF.

V is TRBV10-1 and J is TRBJ1-1; D unclear. The CDR3 is made up of 16 amino acids. Trimming removed 7 bases at V and 4 bases at J, with 22 bases between. CDR1 is WNHNN and CDR2 is SYGVQD in the germline V gene (reference sequence). The CDR3 region has the DNA TGCGCCAGCACCTCAGGAGGAGGTTACGGGTCCACTGAAGCTTTCTTT. This gives the protein CASTSGGGYGSTEAFF.

The chain is built from TRBV11-2 and TRBJ2-5; 12 positions match TRBD2. This CDR3 has 15 residues. Germline CDR1 reads SGHAT; CDR2 reads FQNNGV. Trimming took 5 bases from V and 5 from J; bases not matched to a gene: 6. The CDR3 bases are TGTGCCAGCAGCCCGGGGACTAGCGGGCGTGAGACCCAGTACTTC. Translated: CASSPGTSGRETQYF.

The V and J genes are TRBV28 and TRBJ1-5; the D gene is possibly TRBD1 (5 bases). There are 16 residues in the CDR3. Germline assignment: CDR1 MDHEN and CDR2 SYDVKM. Trimming cost V 6 bases and J 0 bases, with 15 bases left between them. Here the CDR3 reads CASRPPGLGSNQPQHF. Here the CDR3 DNA reads TGTGCCAGCAGACCCCCAGGGTTGGGTAGCAATCAGCCCCAGCATTTT.

The CDR3 loop reads CASSYRENQPQHF. As DNA, the CDR3 is TGTGCCAGCAGCTACAGGGAAAATCAGCCCCAGCATTTT. This sequence joins TRBV5-8 and TRBJ1-5, with D maybe TRBD1 (6 bases). V lost 3 bases to trimming and J lost 4 bases, with 8 bases between them. Germline lookup yields CDR1 SGHTS and CDR2 YDEGEE. CDR3 size: 13 residues.

This clone was picked up one time. The chain carries TRBV12-3 or TRBV12-4 and TRBJ1-6; D perhaps matches TRBD1 (5 bases). Trimming removed 3 bases at V and 10 bases at J, with 10 bases between. The CDR3 spans 13 residues. DNA for the CDR3: TGTGCCAGCAGTTTCATGGGGGACTCACCCCTCCACTTT. Translated, it gives CASSFMGDSPLHF.

J is TRBJ1-1 and V is TRBV20-1; maybe TRBD1 (5 bases). The ends were cut back, 6 bases at V and 3 bases at J, with 14 bases in the middle. Germline V gene sequence: CDR1 DFQATT, CDR2 SNEGSKA (reference sequence). The CDR3 runs to 13 residues. The CDR3 is CSASRGPYTEAFF. As DNA, the CDR3 is TGCAGTGCCAGTAGGGGTCCGTACACTGAAGCTTTCTTT.

The chain couples TRBV29-1 to TRBJ2-6, with D tentatively TRBD2 (5 bases). This CDR3 contains 14 residues. The V gene lost 3 bases and the J gene lost 0 bases, with 6 bases spanning the gap. Germline CDR1 is SQVTM and CDR2 is ANQGSEA. CDR3 sequence (DNA): TGCAGCGTTGAGGGGAGCTCTGGGGCCAACGTCCTGACTTTC. Protein sequence: CSVEGSSGANVLTF.

J is TRBJ2-3 and V is TRBV9, with 8 bases that match TRBD2. Germline values: CDR1 SGDLS, CDR2 YYNGEE. J was trimmed by 5 bases and V by 0 bases; bases with no gene match: 11. This CDR3 comprises 17 residues. The CDR3 region has the DNA TGTGCCAGCAGCGTAGTAGGCGGTAGCGGGATCGGAGATACGCAGTATTTT. Amino acid sequence: CASSVVGGSGIGDTQYF.

The CDR3 loop reads CASSLLRGTTSEQYF. CDR3 nucleotide sequence: TGTGCCAGCAGCCTCCTCCGAGGGACTACATCCGAGCAGTACTTC. The rearrangement uses TRBV13 and TRBJ2-7; 7 nucleotides align to TRBD2. The trim removed 5 bases at V and 6 bases at J, leaving 13 bases unmatched. Germline V gene lookup returns CDR1 PRHDT and CDR2 FYEKMQ (reference sequence). The CDR3 is made up of 15 amino acids.